Each of the 2 T cell receptor beta chains below was sequenced from the same sample in a study of T cell repertoires in cytomegalovirus infection. MiXCR, applied by TCRdb to the reads, yields one record per CDR3 protein. The sample includes under 850,000 distinct CDR3 sequences, around 35% of them seen just once. Their recognized antigens are unknown. The sequencing here drew on cultured PBMCs, taken from culture after CMV antigen stimulation. The source is a human donor in good health (CMV status not recorded). Some clones in this sample may be carry-over from other donors' samples.

Ten or more counts support this clonotype. This rearrangement joins TRBV12-3 or TRBV12-4 to TRBJ2-3; D is uncertain. Trimming stripped 4 bases from V and 0 bases from J, with 8 bases between. This CDR3 is built from 14 residues. CDR3 in DNA: TGTGCCAGCAGTTCGGCGTCTAGCACAGATACGCAGTATTTT. Translating it yields CASSSASSTDTQYF.

The chain couples TRBV11-3 to TRBJ2-3, with D possibly matching TRBD1 (5 bases). The CDR3 has 14 residues. V lost 0 bases to trimming and J lost 6 bases, with 10 bases between them. CDR1 SGHNT and CDR2 YENEEA come from the germline V gene. The CDR3 protein is CASSLDGRQDTQYF. For the CDR3, the DNA is TGTGCCAGCAGCTTAGATGGTAGACAGGATACGCAGTATTTT.